These 27 T cell receptor beta chains were sequenced from one sample in a study of cytomegalovirus exposure and HLA in healthy donors. PCR was performed using 60 Vbeta and 13 Jbeta primers. This table comes from immunoSEQ multiplex PCR, and its TCRdb copy is limited to in-frame clones, with some not included. This table has under 200,000 clones, approximately 72% appearing once. Sequencing input: PBMCs. The receptors shown here come from a man in his fifties or sixties in good health and CMV-seronegative.

This chain connects TRBV7-3 to TRBJ2-5; the D gene is possibly TRBD2 (7 bases). Per germline, CDR1 SGHTA and CDR2 FQGTGA. The CDR3 extends over 15 amino acids. V lost 1 base to trimming and J lost 3 bases, with 12 bases between them. The CDR3 sequence is CASSLMAGAEETQYF. The CDR3 bases are TGTGCCAGCAGCTTAATGGCGGGGGCAGAAGAGACCCAGTACTTC. Supplemented by reference TRBV7-3 and TRBJ2-5, the full variable domain reads GAGVSQTPSNKVTEKGKYVELRCDPISGHTALYWYRQSLGQGPEFLIYFQGTGAADDSGLPNDRFFAVRPEGSVSTLKIQRTERGDSAVYLCASSLMAGAEETQYFGPGTRLLVL.

This chain connects TRBV5-1 to TRBJ2-7, with no clear D. The CDR3 runs 15 residues. The V gene's germline CDR1 is SGHRS and CDR2 YFSETQ. Trimming removed 0 bases from V and 0 bases from J, with 10 bases in between. DNA of the CDR3: TGCGCCAGCAGCTTGGAGCCATTGTCCTCCTACGAGCAGTACTTC. Amino acids: CASSLEPLSSYEQYF.

V gene TRBV5-8 combines with J gene TRBJ1-3; 11 bases are shared with TRBD1. The CDR3 extends over 15 amino acids. The germline CDR1 and CDR2 sequences are SGHTS and YDEGEE. V shed 2 bases, J shed 7 bases, and the junction held 5 bases outside the gene matches. CDR3 bases: TGTGCCAGCAGCTTTACCGGGACAGGGGGTAACACCATATATTTT. Its protein product is CASSFTGTGGNTIYF.

This clone has only a few counts. The V and J genes are TRBV15 and TRBJ2-5, with D unresolved. The CDR3 sequence is 14 residues long. V lost 2 bases and J 0 bases, leaving 7 bases between the germline ends. The germline gives CDR1 LNHNV, CDR2 YYDKDF (reference sequence). This chain's CDR3 is CATSRPSYQETQYF. In nucleotides, the CDR3 is TGTGCCACCAGCAGACCCTCGTACCAAGAGACCCAGTACTTC.

The chain recombines TRBV5-1 with TRBJ1-2, with 9 bases that match TRBD1. This CDR3 contains 13 residues. Germline V CDR1 and CDR2: SGHRS, YFSETQ. Trimming removed 0 bases from V and 8 bases from J; junction bases left unmatched: 2. Written as DNA, the CDR3 is TGCGCCAGCAGCTTGGACAGGGGGCGAGGCTACACCTTC. Translation gives CASSLDRGRGYTF.

The chain recombines TRBV6-1 with TRBJ2-7, with TRBD2 matching 10 bases. Germline V lookup: CDR1 MNHNS, CDR2 SASEGT. Trimming cost V 4 bases and J 2 bases; bases outside gene matches: 8. The CDR3 length is 16 residues. CDR3 DNA: TGTGCCAGCAGTGCCGGCCCTAGCGGGGGAACCTACGAGCAGTACTTC. Amino acids: CASSAGPSGGTYEQYF.

This chain links TRBV4-1 with TRBJ2-7; 9 nucleotides line up with TRBD2. This CDR3 is built from 17 residues. Germline-derived CDR1 and CDR2 are MGHRA and YSYEKL. Unmatched junction bases numbered 9, after V lost 0 bases and J lost 3 bases. CDR3: CASSQDPTAGGDYEQYF. DNA of the CDR3: TGCGCCAGCAGCCAAGACCCTACAGCGGGGGGTGACTACGAGCAGTACTTC.

The chain uses TRBV11-2 and TRBJ2-3; 7 nucleotides agree with TRBD1. The CDR3 is 14 amino acids. Germline V lookup: CDR1 SGHAT, CDR2 FQNNGV. V lost 5 bases, J lost 0 bases, and 2 bases stayed unmatched. DNA for the CDR3: TGTGCCAGCAGCCGGACAGGTAGCACAGATACGCAGTATTTT. As protein: CASSRTGSTDTQYF.

This clone was found a few times. J is TRBJ1-1 and V is TRBV5-1, with 8 bases lining up with TRBD1. CDR1 is SGHRS, CDR2 YFSETQ, per germline. V shed 4 bases, J shed 1 base, and the junction held 9 bases outside the gene matches. This CDR3 spans 16 amino acids. CDR3 nucleotide sequence: TGCGCCAGCAGCAGAAACCCCGGGACAGGGAACACTGAAGCTTTCTTT. Protein sequence: CASSRNPGTGNTEAFF.

The chain employs TRBV21-1 and TRBJ1-2; the D call of TRBD1 is as the table states it, not checked on the DNA. TRBV21-1 is flagged as a pseudogene. The CDR3 consists of 14 residues. CDR3 sequence reads: CASSTRQVRYGYTF. The CDR3, as DNA: TGTGCCAGCAGCACCCGACAGGTTCGCTATGGCTACACCTTC.

This chain joins TRBV6-5 and TRBJ2-1; a possible D gene is TRBD1 (5 bases). V dropped 2 bases and J dropped 0 bases, with 8 bases sitting between them. Germline CDR1 reads MNHEY; CDR2 reads SVGAGI. The CDR3 covers 15 residues. DNA for the CDR3: TGTGCCAGCAGTTACCAGGGTAGCTCCTACAATGAGCAGTTCTTC. Translating it yields CASSYQGSSYNEQFF.

J is TRBJ1-2 and V is TRBV2; 11 bases are shared with TRBD1. Germline V lookup: CDR1 SNHLY, CDR2 FYNNEI. The CDR3 is 17 amino acids. The ends lost 6 bases at V and 4 bases at J; junction bases unmatched: 13. CDR3 amino acids: CASSDIFRTGGTYGYTF. The CDR3 nucleotides are TGTGCCAGCAGCGATATATTCAGGACAGGGGGCACCTATGGCTACACCTTC. The whole variable domain, filled in from reference TRBV2 and TRBJ1-2, reads EPEVTQTPSHQVTQMGQEVILRCVPISNHLYFYWYRQILGQKVEFLVSFYNNEISEKSEIFDDQFSVERPDGSNFTLKIRSTKLEDSAMYFCASSDIFRTGGTYGYTFGSGTRLTVV.

This clone is large in the sample. The chain is built from TRBV4-3 and TRBJ1-1, with 8 bases matching TRBD1. The CDR3 loop spans 15 amino acids. The V gene end was trimmed by 1 base and the J gene end by 5 bases; junction bases not matched to a gene: 6. CDR1 LGHNA and CDR2 YSLEER come from the germline V gene. CDR3 nucleotides: TGCGCCAGCAGCCAAGGTAGACAGGGGAGGACTGAAGCTTTCTTT. Its protein is CASSQGRQGRTEAFF.

The chain uses TRBV5-6 and TRBJ2-4, with TRBD1 identical over 7 bases. The J segment lost 3 bases and the V segment lost 4 bases, leaving 4 bases of the junction unmatched. CDR3 length: 14 residues. The germline gives CDR1 SGHDT, CDR2 YYEEEE. CDR3 DNA sequence: TGTGCCAGCAGCGGGGACAGCTACAAAAACATTCAGTACTTC. This sequence encodes CASSGDSYKNIQYF.

The genes are TRBV7-2 and TRBJ1-1, with 12 bases lining up with TRBD1. J was trimmed by 8 bases and V by 3 bases; bases with no gene match: 7. Germline V gene sequence: CDR1 SGHTA, CDR2 FQGNSA. This CDR3 has 15 amino acids. The CDR3 reads CASSLTGTGGREAFF. The CDR3 DNA reads as TGTGCCAGCAGCTTGACCGGGACAGGGGGCAGGGAAGCTTTCTTT.

The chain couples TRBV13 to TRBJ2-6, with 10 bases lining up with TRBD1. The length of the CDR3 is 20 residues. With V trimmed by 6 bases and J by 1 base, 15 bases remained unmatched. Germline V gives CDR1 PRHDT, CDR2 FYEKMQ (reference sequence). The CDR3 sequence is CASRIRPRDRGTSGANVLTF. The CDR3 DNA follows: TGTGCCAGCAGAATCCGCCCCCGGGACAGGGGAACTTCTGGGGCCAACGTCCTGACTTTC.

V usage is TRBV29-1 and J usage is TRBJ1-2, with 9 bases fitting TRBD1. The germline V gene encodes CDR1 SQVTM and CDR2 ANQGSEA. Germline trimming cut 6 bases from V and 8 bases from J; bases unmatched to any gene: 4. CDR3 length equals 11 residues. As DNA, the CDR3 is TGCAGCGTGCGGACAGGGGTCGGCTACACCTTC. It encodes CSVRTGVGYTF. Drawing the rest from reference TRBV29-1 and TRBJ1-2, the complete variable domain is SAVISQKPSRDICQRGTSLTIQCQVDSQVTMMFWYRQQPGQSLTLIATANQGSEATYESGFVIDKFPISRPNLTFSTLTVSNMSPEDSSIYLCSVRTGVGYTFGSGTRLTVV.

The rearrangement uses TRBV7-3 and TRBJ2-4; tentatively, D is TRBD1 (6 bases). Between the trimmed V and J ends, which lost 2 bases and 11 bases, there was a span of 13 bases. This CDR3 spans 13 amino acids. In germline, CDR1 is SGHTA, CDR2 FQGTGA. The CDR3 DNA sequence: TGTGCCAGCAGCTTAGGCCAGGGGACGGTTCAGTACTTC. This encodes CASSLGQGTVQYF. Looking up the rest from reference TRBV7-3 and TRBJ2-4 gives the full variable domain: GAGVSQTPSNKVTEKGKYVELRCDPISGHTALYWYRQSLGQGPEFLIYFQGTGAADDSGLPNDRFFAVRPEGSVSTLKIQRTERGDSAVYLCASSLGQGTVQYFGAGTRLSVL.

The chain carries TRBV4-2 and TRBJ2-5; 10 bases map to TRBD2. The J call is doubtful: the DNA matches TRBJ2-7 better. Germline V CDR1 and CDR2: LGHNA, YNFKEQ. The CDR3 extends over 18 amino acids. CDR3 sequence: CASSQGGFSGGPRYEQYF. CDR3 nucleotides: TGTGCCAGCAGCCAAGGGGGGTTTAGCGGGGGGCCTCGCTACGAGCAGTACTTC.

The chain combines TRBV4-2 with TRBJ1-1; tentatively, D is TRBD1 (5 bases). The CDR3 totals 16 residues. Trimming cost V 3 bases and J 1 base, with 15 bases left between them. Germline V gene data show CDR1 as LGHNA and CDR2 as YNFKEQ. CDR3 loop: CASSQNSGRGNTEAFF. The CDR3 bases are TGTGCCAGCAGCCAGAATTCAGGGCGGGGGAACACTGAAGCTTTCTTT.

The chain joins TRBV7-6 to TRBJ2-5, with 11 bases fitting TRBD1. The CDR3 is made up of 15 amino acids. The V segment lost 5 bases and the J segment 1 base; nucleotides outside the gene matches: 3. Per the germline V gene, CDR1 is SGHVS and CDR2 is FNYEAQ. CDR3 sequence reads: CASSTGQGAQETQYF. In DNA form, the CDR3 reads TGTGCCAGCAGCACCGGACAGGGGGCCCAAGAGACCCAGTACTTC. The entire variable domain, with the rest obtained from reference TRBV7-6 and TRBJ2-5, is as follows: GAGVSQSPRYKVTKRGQDVALRCDPISGHVSLYWYRQALGQGPEFLTYFNYEAQQDKSGLPNDRFSAERPEGSISTLTIQRTEQRDSAMYRCASSTGQGAQETQYFGPGTRLLVL.

This clone was observed a few times. Relative to the germline gene, one junction end is altered; a read error may explain this. V usage is TRBV5-5 and J usage is TRBJ1-2; D not resolved. Germline V gene sequence: CDR1 SGHKS, CDR2 YYEKEE (reference sequence). The CDR3 has 14 residues. CDR3 sequence (DNA): TGTGCCAGCAGCTTGTCTTCTGTGGTTGGCGGCTACATCTTC. Translated: CASSLSSVVGGYIF.

This chain connects TRBV7-6 to TRBJ1-3; D gene ambiguous. The CDR3 is made up of 16 amino acids. The germline V and J ends were trimmed by 4 bases and 2 bases, with 15 bases remaining between them. Germline V gene data show CDR1 as SGHVS and CDR2 as FNYEAQ. The CDR3, as DNA: TGTGCCAGCAGCTACTTCGGACCGGGGACTGGAAACACCATATATTTT. Protein: CASSYFGPGTGNTIYF. The variable domain in full, completed from reference TRBV7-6 and TRBJ1-3, reads GAGVSQSPRYKVTKRGQDVALRCDPISGHVSLYWYRQALGQGPEFLTYFNYEAQQDKSGLPNDRFSAERPEGSISTLTIQRTEQRDSAMYRCASSYFGPGTGNTIYFGEGSWLTVV.

The J gene is TRBJ1-1, the V gene TRBV11-1, with a possible D match to TRBD1 (5 bases). V lost 1 base and J lost 1, with 13 bases in between. CDR1 and CDR2 (germline): SGHAT, FQDESV (reference sequence). The CDR3 has 16 amino acids. CDR3 sequence reads: CASSLGGGRTNTEAFF. The DNA for the CDR3 is TGTGCCAGCAGCTTAGGCGGGGGACGGACGAACACTGAAGCTTTCTTT.

This clone turned up a few times. CDR3 amino acids: CASSSVEKRGEVAKNIQYF. Here the CDR3 DNA reads TGCGCCAGCAGCTCTGTAGAAAAGCGGGGGGAGGTAGCCAAAAACATTCAGTACTTC. The chain carries TRBV5-1 and TRBJ2-4; 9 positions match TRBD2. Germline V gene sequence: CDR1 SGHRS, CDR2 YFSETQ. Trimming took 3 bases from V and 0 from J; bases not matched to a gene: 13. The CDR3 runs to 19 residues. Together with reference TRBV5-1 and TRBJ2-4, the CDR3 gives the full variable domain: KAGVTQTPRYLIKTRGQQVTLSCSPISGHRSVSWYQQTPGQGLQFLFEYFSETQRNKGNFPGRFSGRQFSNSRSEMNVSTLELGDSALYLCASSSVEKRGEVAKNIQYFGAGTRLSVL.

The chain is built from TRBV7-9 and TRBJ2-2; D gene ambiguous. This CDR3 comprises 13 residues. Germline assignment: CDR1 SEHNR and CDR2 FQNEAQ (reference sequence). Trimming stripped 5 bases from V and 8 bases from J, with 12 bases between. In nucleotides, the CDR3 is TGTGCCAGCAGCGCAGACAACTGGGGGGAGCTGTTTTTT. Its protein is CASSADNWGELFF. The whole variable domain, remainder taken from reference TRBV7-9 and TRBJ2-2, is DTGVSQNPRHKITKRGQNVTFRCDPISEHNRLYWYRQTLGQGPEFLTYFQNEAQLEKSRLLSDRFSAERPKGSFSTLEIQRTEQGDSAMYLCASSADNWGELFFGEGSRLTVL.

This chain uses TRBV28 with TRBJ1-1; the D gene is possibly TRBD1 (5 bases). CDR1 and CDR2 from the germline V gene are MDHEN and SYDVKM. The CDR3 covers 13 residues. Trimming shortened V by 3 bases and J by 11 bases, and 16 bases separated the two germline ends. The CDR3 spells CASSFPLGERAFF. The CDR3 DNA reads as TGTGCCAGCAGTTTTCCCCTAGGGGAAAGGGCTTTCTTT.